One sample yielded the 15 T cell receptor beta chains listed below, sequenced in a study of blood T cell repertoires in COVID-19. Method: immunoSEQ multiplex PCR; TCRdb's copy keeps in-frame clones and lacks some. The sample holds approximately 150,000 clones, more than 80% seen once. Material for sequencing was peripheral blood. The receptor set was obtained from a woman aged 55 to 70 with COVID-19, enrolled during active disease.

The rearrangement links TRBV5-1 to TRBJ1-4, with D possibly matching TRBD1 (5 bases). V was cut by 1 base and J by 1 base, with 11 bases left in between. Germline lookup yields CDR1 SGHRS and CDR2 YFSETQ. The CDR3 spans 16 residues. CDR3 bases: TGCGCCAGCAGCTTGACGCGGCAGGGAACTAATGAAAAACTGTTTTTT. Protein sequence: CASSLTRQGTNEKLFF.

J is TRBJ1-6 and V is TRBV30; 8 positions agree with TRBD1. The germline V gene encodes CDR1 GTSNPN and CDR2 SVGIG (reference sequence). The CDR3 sequence is 15 residues long. V shed 7 bases, J shed 9 bases, and the junction held 14 bases outside the gene matches. The CDR3 region is CAFTTSQGVSSPLHF. In DNA form, the CDR3 reads TGTGCCTTCACCACCTCACAGGGGGTTAGTTCACCCCTCCACTTT.

The chain recombines TRBV27 with TRBJ1-2, with a weak D call TRBD1 (5 bases). This CDR3 is built from 15 residues. Deletions cut 5 bases from V and 1 base from J, with 14 bases between. CDR1 and CDR2 (germline): MNHEY, SMNVEV (reference sequence). The CDR3 protein is CASSTRQGGNYGYTF. The CDR3 bases are TGTGCCAGCAGTACCCGCCAGGGAGGTAACTATGGCTACACCTTC.

The J gene is TRBJ1-4, the V gene TRBV4-2, with TRBD1 identical over 7 bases. CDR3 length: 15 amino acids. With 3 bases clipped from V and 0 bases from J, the junction kept 1 base outside the gene matches. Germline V gene sequence: CDR1 LGHNA, CDR2 YNFKEQ. The CDR3 is CASSQDRSTNEKLFF. Written as DNA, the CDR3 is TGTGCCAGCAGCCAGGACAGGTCAACTAATGAAAAACTGTTTTTT.

The rearrangement uses TRBV6-5 and TRBJ1-3, with D possibly TRBD1 on 5 matching bases. The CDR3 covers 14 residues. Germline V gene sequence: CDR1 MNHEY, CDR2 SVGAGI. Trimming left V 7 bases short and J 7 bases short, with 17 bases between. DNA of the CDR3: TGTGCCAGCACCGTAGGTGGCGACAGTAACACCATATATTTT. Translated: CASTVGGDSNTIYF.

Comment on this clone: This sample also contains other DNA sequences that code for the same CDR3. The chain uses TRBV5-1 and TRBJ2-5; possible D gene TRBD2, 6 bases. CDR1 and CDR2 from the germline V gene are SGHRS and YFSETQ. The V end lost 0 bases, the J end lost 2 bases, and 8 bases lay between the germline ends. This CDR3 contains 14 residues. Here the CDR3 reads CASSLVGGQETQYF. The CDR3 nucleotides are TGCGCCAGCAGCTTGGTTGGGGGGCAAGAGACCCAGTACTTC.

The rearrangement links TRBV5-1 to TRBJ2-7; 9 bases agree with TRBD1. V lost 4 bases, J lost 5 bases, and 13 bases stayed unmatched. The CDR3 sequence is 16 residues long. CDR1 and CDR2 from the germline V gene are SGHRS and YFSETQ. The CDR3 nucleotides are TGCGCCAGCAGCCAAACCCAGTTACAGGGGGCGGACGAGCAGTACTTC. Amino acid sequence: CASSQTQLQGADEQYF.

The chain employs TRBV4-1 and TRBJ1-5; no firm D call. Between the trimmed V and J ends, which lost 1 base and 6 bases, there was a span of 13 bases. Per the germline V gene, CDR1 is MGHRA and CDR2 is YSYEKL. The length of the CDR3 is 15 residues. CDR3: CASSQGSSIPQPQHF. Written as DNA, the CDR3 is TGCGCCAGCAGCCAAGGATCCAGTATCCCTCAGCCCCAGCATTTT.

The chain uses TRBV19 and TRBJ1-5, with no clear D. Per the germline V gene, CDR1 is LNHDA and CDR2 is SQIVND (reference sequence). This CDR3 is 14 amino acids long. The germline V and J ends were trimmed by 10 bases and 0 bases, with 13 bases remaining between them. CDR3 bases: TGTGCCACCGGAGGCTCCTATAGCAATCAGCCCCAGCATTTT. Translating it yields CATGGSYSNQPQHF.

The chain employs TRBV18 and TRBJ2-1; TRBD2 matches at 7 bases. The CDR3 totals 17 residues. Germline V gene lookup returns CDR1 KGHSH and CDR2 LQKENI. With V trimmed by 0 bases and J by 8 bases, 13 bases remained unmatched. The CDR3 bases are TGTGCCAGCTCACCACCGTCTTCAAGCGGGGTTACGGATGAGCAGTTCTTC. This codes for CASSPPSSSGVTDEQFF.

The chain carries TRBV2 and TRBJ1-2, with a weak D call TRBD1 (6 bases). Germline CDR1 reads SNHLY; CDR2 reads FYNNEI. V was clipped by 0 bases and J by 9 bases, with 17 bases between them. The CDR3 loop spans 15 amino acids. The CDR3 reads CASSEARDRTGSYTF. Here the CDR3 DNA reads TGTGCCAGCAGTGAAGCGCGTGACAGGACGGGGAGCTACACCTTC.

The rearrangement joins TRBV5-1 to TRBJ2-3; D might be TRBD2 (5 bases). CDR1 SGHRS and CDR2 YFSETQ come from the germline V gene. The V gene lost 5 bases and the J gene lost 5 bases, with 15 bases spanning the gap. This CDR3 contains 14 residues. CDR3 sequence (DNA): TGCGCCAGCAGATACACCACGGCGGGAGATACGCAGTATTTT. Its translation: CASRYTTAGDTQYF.

The rearrangement links TRBV7-2 to TRBJ2-5; 10 bases are a match to TRBD2. Germline trimming cut 5 bases from V and 5 bases from J; bases unmatched to any gene: 11. Looked up from germline, CDR1 is SGHTA and CDR2 is FQGNSA. CDR3 size: 16 residues. CDR3 amino acids: CASSPLSGGAGETQYF. The CDR3 DNA reads TGTGCCAGCAGCCCGCTCAGCGGGGGGGCCGGTGAGACCCAGTACTTC.

This clone appeared a single time. V usage is TRBV19 and J usage is TRBJ1-1; 9 bases align to TRBD1. CDR3 length: 15 amino acids. Trimming cost V 10 bases and J 0 bases; bases outside gene matches: 9. In germline, CDR1 is LNHDA, CDR2 SQIVND (reference sequence). The CDR3 sequence is CATRRGDRVNTEAFF. The CDR3 DNA reads TGTGCCACCCGTCGGGGGGACAGGGTGAACACTGAAGCTTTCTTT.

This chain connects TRBV7-3 to TRBJ1-2, with unresolved D. CDR1 is SGHTA, CDR2 FQGTGA, per germline. This CDR3 is built from 15 residues. Trimming shortened V by 1 base and J by 4 bases, and 13 bases separated the two germline ends. CDR3 coding DNA: TGTGCCAGCAGCTTAATGGTTGGGTCGGGCTATGGCTACACCTTC. Residues: CASSLMVGSGYGYTF.